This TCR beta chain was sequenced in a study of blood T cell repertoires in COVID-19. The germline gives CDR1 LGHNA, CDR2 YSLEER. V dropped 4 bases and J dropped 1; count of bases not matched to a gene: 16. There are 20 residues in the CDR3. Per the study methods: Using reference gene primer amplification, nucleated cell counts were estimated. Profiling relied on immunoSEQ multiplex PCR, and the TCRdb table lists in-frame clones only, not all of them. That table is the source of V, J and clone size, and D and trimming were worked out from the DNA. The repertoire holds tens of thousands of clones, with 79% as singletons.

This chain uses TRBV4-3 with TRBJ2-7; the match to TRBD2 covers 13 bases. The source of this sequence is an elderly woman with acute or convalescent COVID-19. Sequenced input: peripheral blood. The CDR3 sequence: CASSLHAGGLAGVKSYEQYF. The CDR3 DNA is TGCGCCAGCAGCCTCCATGCAGGTGGACTAGCGGGAGTGAAGTCCTACGAGCAGTACTTC.